The clone carrying this T cell receptor (beta chain) was counted a few times. The data were obtained in a study of blood T cell repertoires in COVID-19. For the study at large: Specimens from acute and convalescent COVID-19 originated in the United States, Italy and Spain. The analysed material was cDNA or gDNA that came from T cells, B-cell-depleted T cells, or PBMCs.

The V gene end was trimmed by 6 bases and the J gene end by 2 bases; junction bases not matched to a gene: 4. Germline CDR1 and CDR2: MNHEY and SMNVEV (reference sequence). The CDR3 contains 14 residues. Original data processing: Estimated nucleated cell counts came from reference gene primer amplification. The method was immunoSEQ multiplex PCR; TCRdb's version includes in-frame clones alone and lacks a portion of them. V, J and clone size are those of that table, while D and trimming were read from the DNA. The profile shows approximately 85,000 clones, roughly 89% of them singletons. This chain joins TRBV27 and TRBJ1-5; TRBD1 matches at 7 bases. Specimen: peripheral blood. The source is a middle-aged man with active or convalescent COVID-19. The CDR3 sequence: CASSAGQGNQPQHF. In DNA, the CDR3 is TGTGCCAGCAGCGCCGGACAGGGCAATCAGCCCCAGCATTTT.